This TCR beta chain was captured by sequencing in a study of Graves' ophthalmopathy and Graves' hyperthyroidism. Study-wide context: Blood was drawn at initial diagnosis, before any treatment. Study conclusions and caveats: A 13-signature model separated ophthalmopathy from stable hyperthyroidism, reaching about 88% sensitivity and around 79% specificity cross-validated. Both an approximately 69% sensitivity and an approximately 79% specificity characterized the model's predictions of ophthalmopathy progression.

RNA transcripts yielded amplified TCR beta CDR3 regions. HTBI primers were employed in first-round RT-PCR, then a second-round multiplex PCR followed. TCRdb re-called the multiplex PCR reads with MiXCR, one entry per CDR3 protein. The data show approximately 700,000 distinct CDR3 sequences, with more than 40% seen just once and around 3.3% held by the top ten. Regarding this clonotype: Its target is not known. Here the CDR3 omits its conserved ending phenylalanine or tryptophan, so a read error is the likely source. No DNA is shown, since the ends of the CDR3 on it are uncertain; the CDR3 is the one TCRdb lists.

The length of the CDR3 is 9 amino acids, counting both ends. The germline gives CDR1 LNHDA, CDR2 SQIVND (reference sequence). The clonotype was recovered from an adult man with Graves' ophthalmopathy. The source material was peripheral blood. The J gene is TRBJ2-5, the V gene TRBV19. The CDR3 spells CASSPRGTD.